The 19 T cell receptor beta chains below all came from one sample that was sequenced in a study of shared clonotypes between healthy human individuals (dated by TCRdb to about 2020). Preparation of the library involved the immunoSEQ multiplex PCR assay. Drawn from immuneACCESS, this table holds only the in-frame rearrangements with V and J called that TCRdb kept. Clones are partly lost; checked studies trace under half to an unresolved V gene and leave the rest unexplained. The sample contains millions of clones, roughly nine tenths of them found a single time. Of the sample, under 0.15% is held by the ten largest clones. Sequencing was performed on naive CD4+ T cells sorted from blood. This sample's cell subset or site label indicates: CD45RA+ positively selected. These receptors originate from a man younger than 30 in good health.

The chain uses TRBV19 and TRBJ1-3; a weak D match, TRBD1 (6 bases). Trimming removed 4 bases at V and 7 bases at J, with 26 bases between. CDR3 length equals 18 residues. The V gene's germline CDR1 is LNHDA and CDR2 SQIVND (reference sequence). The DNA for the CDR3 is TGTGCCAGTAGTAGGTTTGGACAGCTCGCCACTTTGCTCAACACCATATATTTT. Translation gives CASSRFGQLATLLNTIYF.

J is TRBJ2-2 and V is TRBV12-1; the table's TRBD2 call for D was not verified on the DNA. TRBV12-1 is annotated as a pseudogene. This CDR3 comprises 13 residues. CDR3 sequence: CASRTRDTGELFF. CDR3 bases: TGTGCCAGCCGTACTAGGGACACCGGGGAGCTGTTTTTT.

In this sample, this clone turned up once. This chain links TRBV5-6 with TRBJ2-6; D not resolved. The CDR3 consists of 16 residues. The germline V gene encodes CDR1 SGHDT and CDR2 YYEEEE. Trimming pared 6 bases from V and 0 bases from J, leaving 13 bases between. The CDR3 spells CASIQVGSSGANVLTF. The CDR3 DNA reads as TGTGCCAGCATCCAAGTGGGCAGCTCTGGGGCCAACGTCCTGACTTTC.

This rearrangement joins TRBV6-1 to TRBJ2-1; D gene unclear. Trimming took off 0 bases at V and 3 bases at J, with 6 bases between the two ends. Germline CDR1 is MNHNS and CDR2 is SASEGT. There are 14 residues in the CDR3. For the CDR3, the DNA is TGTGCCAGCAGTGAAGCCGCTGTCTACAATGAGCAGTTCTTC. Translated, it gives CASSEAAVYNEQFF.

The chain joins TRBV10-3 to TRBJ1-1, with D perhaps TRBD1 (5 bases). This CDR3 has 14 residues. Trimming took 4 bases from V and 0 from J, leaving 9 bases between them. Germline V gene lookup returns CDR1 ENHRY and CDR2 SYGVKD. For the CDR3, the DNA is TGTGCCATCAGTGCACAGGCCATGAACACTGAAGCTTTCTTT. It specifies CAISAQAMNTEAFF.

The chain uses TRBV18 and TRBJ2-4; TRBD1 is a possible D gene (6 bases). Trimming took off 4 bases at V and 10 bases at J, with 23 bases between the two ends. Germline V lookup: CDR1 KGHSH, CDR2 LQKENI. The CDR3 totals 16 residues. The CDR3 sequence: CASSLHRDKGSEIQYF. CDR3 bases: TGTGCCAGCTCACTTCACCGGGACAAGGGGTCGGAAATTCAGTACTTC.

The chain combines TRBV2 with TRBJ1-1, with 8 bases matching TRBD1. From germline, CDR1 is SNHLY and CDR2 FYNNEI. The junction had 6 bases not matched to a gene; V was cut back by 4 bases and J by 5 bases. This CDR3 spans 14 amino acids. CDR3 protein: CASSVTGVGTEAFF. The CDR3 nucleotides are TGTGCCAGCAGTGTGACAGGGGTTGGGACTGAAGCTTTCTTT.

V usage is TRBV9 and J usage is TRBJ1-1; unclear D gene. The length of the CDR3 is 17 residues. Germline CDR1 reads SGDLS; CDR2 reads YYNGEE. V shed 0 bases and J shed 5 bases, with 20 bases lying between them. CDR3 nucleotides: TGTGCCAGCAGCGTAGGTCAGGACGACTTCGTGAGGACTGAAGCTTTCTTT. Protein: CASSVGQDDFVRTEAFF.

About this clone: The identical CDR3 is also encoded by other nucleotide sequences in the sample. The rearrangement uses TRBV7-9 and TRBJ2-7; TRBD2 matches at 7 bases. The CDR3 is made up of 14 amino acids. V trimming: 4 bases; J trimming: 0 bases; junction bases outside the gene matches: 3. The germline V gene has CDR1 SEHNR and CDR2 FQNEAQ (reference sequence). This chain's CDR3 is CASSSGGFSYEQYF. In DNA form, the CDR3 reads TGTGCCAGCAGCTCCGGGGGGTTCTCCTACGAGCAGTACTTC.

J is TRBJ2-2 and V is TRBV5-4, with D maybe TRBD2 (6 bases). The CDR3 consists of 15 residues. Per germline, CDR1 SGHNT and CDR2 YYREEE (reference sequence). Deletions cut 4 bases from V and 0 bases from J, with 10 bases between. The CDR3, as DNA: TGTGCCAGCAGCGCGGGAACATCGAACACCGGGGAGCTGTTTTTT. Translation: CASSAGTSNTGELFF.

Of note for this clone: The same CDR3 also results from other DNA sequences found in this sample. The gene calls are TRBV5-1 and TRBJ1-2, with 7 bases identical to TRBD1. The CDR3 runs to 15 residues. The ends lost 0 bases at V and 2 bases at J; junction bases unmatched: 4. Per germline, CDR1 SGHRS and CDR2 YFSETQ. The CDR3 DNA sequence: TGCGCCAGCAGCTTGGAGGGACAGAGCAACTATGGCTACACCTTC. Its protein product is CASSLEGQSNYGYTF.

The gene calls are TRBV21-1 and TRBJ2-3; the D call TRBD1 from the table was never checked on the DNA. TRBV21-1 has pseudogene status. CDR3 size: 15 residues. The CDR3 here is CASSVGDRATDTQYF. CDR3 sequence (DNA): TGTGCCAGCAGCGTAGGGGACAGGGCTACAGATACGCAGTATTTT.

This clone was observed once. The CDR3 DNA reads TGTGCCATCAGGACAGACCCTAATGAAAAACTGTTTTTT. This encodes CAIRTDPNEKLFF. The chain combines TRBV10-3 with TRBJ1-4; a possible D gene is TRBD1 (5 bases). The V gene lost 6 bases and the J gene lost 3 bases, with 8 bases spanning the gap. The V gene's germline CDR1 is ENHRY and CDR2 SYGVKD. The CDR3 spans 13 residues.

Points on this clone: The same CDR3 arises from other DNA sequences in this sample as well. This chain uses TRBV6-5 with TRBJ1-4; D remains ambiguous. The CDR3 runs to 14 residues. V dropped 0 bases and J dropped 4 bases, with 6 bases sitting between them. Germline V lookup: CDR1 MNHEY, CDR2 SVGAGI. The CDR3 reads CASSYSNSNEKLFF. DNA of the CDR3: TGTGCCAGCAGTTACTCGAACAGTAATGAAAAACTGTTTTTT.

The V call is TRBV7-3, the J call TRBJ2-5, with 7 bases matching TRBD1. Per the germline V gene, CDR1 is SGHTA and CDR2 is FQGTGA. Trimming cost V 5 bases and J 4 bases; bases outside gene matches: 4. The CDR3 spans 13 residues. CDR3 nucleotide sequence: TGTGCCAGCAGCACAAACAGGGGAGAGACCCAGTACTTC. Translated: CASSTNRGETQYF.

The V call is TRBV28, the J call TRBJ2-7; TRBD1 aligns across 7 bases. There are 17 residues in the CDR3. Germline assignment: CDR1 MDHEN and CDR2 SYDVKM. V was clipped by 2 bases and J by 3 bases; unmatched bases: 13. The CDR3 nucleotides read TGTGCCAGCAGTTTAGAGGGGGCAGGGGTACGGCGCTACGAGCAGTACTTC. Encoded protein: CASSLEGAGVRRYEQYF. Full variable domain (outside the CDR3, taken from reference TRBV28 and TRBJ2-7): DVKVTQSSRYLVKRTGEKVFLECVQDMDHENMFWYRQDPGLGLRLIYFSYDVKMKEKGDIPEGYSVSREKKERFSLILESASTNQTSMYLCASSLEGAGVRRYEQYFGPGTRLTVT.

The chain joins TRBV4-1 to TRBJ2-2, with no clear D. There are 15 residues in the CDR3. The germline V gene encodes CDR1 MGHRA and CDR2 YSYEKL. The ends were cut back, 1 base at V and 4 bases at J, with 10 bases in the middle. CDR3: CASSQVTGSTGELFF. As DNA, the CDR3 is TGCGCCAGCAGCCAAGTTACCGGATCCACCGGGGAGCTGTTTTTT.

V gene TRBV28 combines with J gene TRBJ2-3; D uncertain. V lost 2 bases to trimming and J lost 7 bases, with 13 bases between them. This CDR3 has 14 amino acids. The germline gives CDR1 MDHEN, CDR2 SYDVKM. The CDR3: CASSLNVPANTQYF. The CDR3 DNA sequence: TGTGCCAGCAGTTTAAATGTTCCCGCAAATACGCAGTATTTT.

The chain links TRBV6-5 to TRBJ1-1, with D possibly TRBD1 on 5 matching bases. The CDR3 has 16 residues. Trimming pared 4 bases from V and 6 bases from J, leaving 21 bases between. Germline V gives CDR1 MNHEY, CDR2 SVGAGI. The CDR3 DNA follows: TGTGCCAGCAGTTCCCTGGGGGAGGGGCGAAACGCTGAAGCTTTCTTT. Its protein product is CASSSLGEGRNAEAFF.